This TCR beta chain was identified in a study of T cell responses to AZD1222 COVID-19 vaccine. Some clones are missing from TCRdb's copy, which holds only in-frame ones; the method was immunoSEQ multiplex PCR. The table lists about 120,000 clones, 65% to 90% of them singletons. The V end lost 5 bases, the J end lost 7 bases, and 12 bases lay between the germline ends. In germline, CDR1 is GTSNPN, CDR2 SVGIG (reference sequence). The CDR3 runs to 13 residues. Recipients boosted at about 4 weeks or about 12 weeks are pooled. Turning to this clone: Its antigen remains unidentified.

Study observations and caveats: Donors skewed white British and female; clonal diversity was possibly underestimated. Variant regions that are unmutated are reportedly the target of nearly half of spike-specific TCRs. The CD4 TCRs associated with vaccination extended across spike and predominated at 160-218 and 743-854.

This sample comprised peripheral blood, obtained 28 days after the second AZD1222 dose. V gene TRBV30 combines with J gene TRBJ1-6; perhaps TRBD1 as D (5 bases). The clonotype comes from an adult who received the AZD1222 COVID-19 vaccine. The CDR3 loop reads CAWDRITNSPLHF. In nucleotides, the CDR3 is TGTGCCTGGGACAGAATTACCAATTCACCCCTCCACTTT.